These 19 T cell receptor beta chains were sequenced from one sample in a study of graft-versus-host responses after intestinal transplantation. Profiled with immunoSEQ multiplex PCR; TCRdb holds only in-frame clones, not every one. The data contain around 29,000 clones, 90% to 95% of them singletons. Source: PBMCs, taken about ten weeks after intestinal transplant. These receptors all stem from a human patient who received an intestinal transplant, so some T cells may come from the graft donor.

J is TRBJ2-6 and V is TRBV4-1; possible D gene TRBD2, 5 bases. Germline lookup yields CDR1 MGHRA and CDR2 YSYEKL. The CDR3 loop spans 16 amino acids. Trimming took off 0 bases at V and 2 bases at J, with 8 bases between the two ends. CDR3 in amino acids: CASSQDLGTGANVLTF. CDR3 bases: TGCGCCAGCAGCCAAGATCTCGGGACTGGGGCCAACGTCCTGACTTTC.

The J gene is TRBJ2-1, the V gene TRBV9, with D uncertain. Between the trimmed V and J ends, which lost 3 bases and 2 bases, there was a span of 12 bases. CDR3 length: 15 amino acids. Per the germline V gene, CDR1 is SGDLS and CDR2 is YYNGEE. CDR3 protein: CASSASLQTYNEQFF. As DNA, the CDR3 is TGTGCCAGCAGCGCTTCACTTCAAACCTACAATGAGCAGTTCTTC.

This rearrangement joins TRBV4-2 to TRBJ2-1; 10 bases line up with TRBD2. The germline V gene has CDR1 LGHNA and CDR2 YNFKEQ. The junction had 15 bases not matched to a gene; V was cut back by 0 bases and J by 7 bases. There are 19 residues in the CDR3. CDR3 sequence (DNA): TGTGCCAGCAGCCAAGACGGCCGATTTACTAGCGGGGAGGGTAATGAGCAGTTCTTC. This gives the protein CASSQDGRFTSGEGNEQFF.

The V gene is TRBV9, the J gene TRBJ1-1; 8 nucleotides align to TRBD1. Germline values: CDR1 SGDLS, CDR2 YYNGEE. This CDR3 is built from 14 residues. The junction had 6 bases not matched to a gene; V was cut back by 3 bases and J by 5 bases. The CDR3 DNA follows: TGTGCCAGCAGCGAACAGGGGGGCATAACTGAAGCTTTCTTT. Residues: CASSEQGGITEAFF.

The chain combines TRBV29-1 with TRBJ2-7; no clear D gene. The CDR3 has 16 amino acids. Germline V gene sequence: CDR1 SQVTM, CDR2 ANQGSEA. Trimming shortened V by 2 bases and J by 5 bases, and 22 bases separated the two germline ends. Written as DNA, the CDR3 is TGCAGCGTTGAATGGTCCGACCGGGTCGGCGTGAACGAGCAGTACTTC. It yields the protein CSVEWSDRVGVNEQYF.

This sequence joins TRBV9 and TRBJ2-3; D not certain. This CDR3 is built from 15 residues. Trimming cost V 1 base and J 3 bases, with 12 bases left between them. Germline CDR1 and CDR2: SGDLS and YYNGEE. CDR3 DNA: TGTGCCAGCAGCGTATTTGGAATGGATACAGATACGCAGTATTTT. Translation: CASSVFGMDTDTQYF. The full variable domain, rest sourced from reference TRBV9 and TRBJ2-3, is DSGVTQTPKHLITATGQRVTLRCSPRSGDLSVYWYQQSLDQGLQFLIQYYNGEERAKGNILERFSAQQFPDLHSELNLSSLELGDSALYFCASSVFGMDTDTQYFGPGTRLTVL.

The chain links TRBV4-2 to TRBJ2-1, with TRBD2 matching over 11 bases. V trimming: 4 bases; J trimming: 8 bases; junction bases outside the gene matches: 7. CDR3 length: 15 amino acids. In germline, CDR1 is LGHNA, CDR2 YNFKEQ. The CDR3 region is CASSLLAGVSDEQFF. The CDR3 nucleotides read TGTGCCAGCAGCCTACTAGCGGGAGTTTCTGATGAGCAGTTCTTC.

V is TRBV9 and J is TRBJ2-7, with D hard to call. The germline CDR1 and CDR2 sequences are SGDLS and YYNGEE. The V gene lost 0 bases and the J gene lost 2 bases, with 12 bases spanning the gap. The CDR3 totals 15 residues. CDR3 sequence reads: CASSVEIQDTYEQYF. The CDR3 region has the DNA TGTGCCAGCAGCGTAGAGATACAAGATACCTACGAGCAGTACTTC.

This chain uses TRBV5-6 with TRBJ2-5, with 13 bases identical to TRBD2. The length of the CDR3 is 16 residues. V was clipped by 3 bases and J by 2 bases; unmatched bases: 4. Germline CDR1 is SGHDT and CDR2 is YYEEEE. The CDR3, as DNA: TGTGCCAGCAGCTCGACTAGCGGGGGGATACAAGAGACCCAGTACTTC. Amino acid sequence: CASSSTSGGIQETQYF.

The chain is built from TRBV13 and TRBJ2-5; D is perhaps TRBD1 (6 bases). Germline CDR1 and CDR2: PRHDT and FYEKMQ (reference sequence). Trimming took off 5 bases at V and 5 bases at J, with 18 bases between the two ends. The CDR3 is made up of 15 amino acids. The CDR3 sequence is CASSPGFRGGETQYF. Here the CDR3 DNA reads TGTGCCAGCAGCCCCGGATTCAGGGGCGGGGAGACCCAGTACTTC.

The chain has TRBV4-2 and TRBJ1-5; D gene unclear. Per the germline V gene, CDR1 is LGHNA and CDR2 is YNFKEQ. Trimming cost V 0 bases and J 5 bases, with 8 bases left between them. The CDR3 totals 14 residues. The CDR3 sequence is CASSQENGDQPQHF. DNA for the CDR3: TGTGCCAGCAGCCAAGAAAATGGCGATCAGCCCCAGCATTTT.

The genes are TRBV5-6 and TRBJ1-1; 8 nucleotides agree with TRBD1. Germline V lookup: CDR1 SGHDT, CDR2 YYEEEE. The CDR3 spans 14 residues. Trimming cost V 0 bases and J 8 bases; bases outside gene matches: 6. The CDR3 loop reads CASSLGTGPPEAFF. Written as DNA, the CDR3 is TGTGCCAGCAGCTTGGGGACAGGGCCCCCGGAAGCTTTCTTT.

V gene TRBV5-6 combines with J gene TRBJ1-2, with D possibly being TRBD1 (6 bases). The CDR3 is 13 amino acids. Germline CDR1 reads SGHDT; CDR2 reads YYEEEE. Deletions cut 0 bases from V and 7 bases from J, with 10 bases between. This chain's CDR3 is CASSLGTGTGYTF. As DNA, the CDR3 is TGTGCCAGCAGCTTGGGAACAGGGACTGGCTACACCTTC.

This chain joins TRBV27 and TRBJ2-3; no definite D call. Per the germline V gene, CDR1 is MNHEY and CDR2 is SMNVEV (reference sequence). The CDR3 loop spans 12 amino acids. V was cut by 6 bases and J by 11 bases, with 15 bases left in between. The CDR3 bases are TGTGCCAGCAGCTATACCGTCGGCGAGCAGTATTTT. Translation: CASSYTVGEQYF.

The V gene is TRBV7-9, the J gene TRBJ2-5, with 7 bases identical to TRBD2. This CDR3 contains 14 residues. Germline V gene lookup returns CDR1 SEHNR and CDR2 FQNEAQ (reference sequence). V lost 2 bases, J lost 7 bases, and 7 bases stayed unmatched. CDR3 coding DNA: TGTGCCAGCAGCTTATCCCTAGCGGAAGGGACCCAGTACTTC. Protein sequence: CASSLSLAEGTQYF.

Notes on this clone: Other DNA variants within this sample encode the same CDR3. CDR3 sequence (DNA): TGTGCCAGCAGTTACTCAAGGCAGGGATACACTGAAGCTTTCTTT. Its translation: CASSYSRQGYTEAFF. The chain recombines TRBV6-5 with TRBJ1-1; tentatively, D is TRBD1 (5 bases). V was shortened by 0 bases and J by 3 bases, with 11 bases between the two germline ends. The CDR3 contains 15 residues. CDR1 and CDR2 (germline): MNHEY, SVGAGI.

The J gene is TRBJ1-6, the V gene TRBV4-3, with D hard to call. Germline CDR1 LGHNA, CDR2 YSLEER. The CDR3 covers 17 residues. The V end was cut by 0 bases, the J end by 4 bases, with 13 bases between. The CDR3 sequence is CASSQDYGFLYNSPLHF. The CDR3 DNA is TGCGCCAGCAGCCAAGATTACGGGTTTTTGTATAATTCACCCCTCCACTTT.

The count of this clone is one. The chain employs TRBV25-1 and TRBJ2-3; a weak D match, TRBD1 (6 bases). Trimming removed 1 base from V and 2 bases from J, with 19 bases in between. The germline gives CDR1 MGHDK, CDR2 SYGVNS. The CDR3 totals 18 residues. CDR3: CASSEWLDSVSSTDTQYF. The CDR3 DNA reads TGTGCCAGCAGTGAATGGTTGGACAGCGTATCTTCCACAGATACGCAGTATTTT.

The sample holds one count of this clone. The chain carries TRBV9 and TRBJ1-2, with 11 bases fitting TRBD1. V shed 0 bases, J shed 5 bases, and the junction held 3 bases outside the gene matches. Germline V lookup: CDR1 SGDLS, CDR2 YYNGEE. The CDR3 extends over 15 amino acids. The CDR3 protein is CASSVGGTGGYGYTF. CDR3 nucleotides: TGTGCCAGCAGCGTAGGTGGGACAGGGGGGTATGGCTACACCTTC. Together with reference TRBV9 and TRBJ1-2, the CDR3 gives the full variable domain: DSGVTQTPKHLITATGQRVTLRCSPRSGDLSVYWYQQSLDQGLQFLIQYYNGEERAKGNILERFSAQQFPDLHSELNLSSLELGDSALYFCASSVGGTGGYGYTFGSGTRLTVV.